The present TCR beta chain was sequenced within a study of monozygotic twins with cystic fibrosis. Study-wide results and limits: Nucleotide-identical clonotype sharing was significantly higher within monozygotic CF twin pairs than between unrelated CF individuals. In this small cohort, shared CDR3 numbers showed no association with age, concordance or disease severity.

Of note for this clone: Its cognate antigen is unknown.

Clones were read by immunoSEQ multiplex PCR, and TCRdb kept only the in-frame ones, dropping some. This table has about 19,000 clones, 97% appearing once. Trimming at V came to 6 bases and at J to 6 bases, leaving 7 bases not matched to a gene. Germline CDR1 KGHSH, CDR2 LQKENI. The CDR3 sequence is 14 residues long. The chain recombines TRBV18 with TRBJ2-7; 11 bases line up with TRBD1. The source is a woman aged 25 to 39 with cystic fibrosis. Sequenced material: blood. As DNA, the CDR3 is TGTGCCAGCTCGGCGGGACAGGGGGGACTCGAGCAGTACTTC. Protein sequence: CASSAGQGGLEQYF.